This TCR beta chain emerged from a study of blood T cell repertoires in COVID-19. On the study more broadly: Acute-phase and convalescent COVID-19 samples originated in the United States, Italy and Spain. In each case, the material was cDNA or gDNA derived from T cells, B-cell-depleted T cells, or PBMCs.

CDR3 size: 15 residues. The V and J ends lost 2 bases and 8 bases respectively, with 15 bases between them. Per germline, CDR1 MDHEN and CDR2 SYDVKM. Original methodology: Nucleated cell counts were estimated from reference gene primer amplification. Repertoires were generated with immunoSEQ multiplex PCR, while TCRdb's copy carries only in-frame clones and drops some. V and J calls and clone size follow that table, whereas D and trimming were derived from the DNA. The top ten hold 1.2% of the sample, which has tens of thousands of clones, almost 85% seen once. The V call is TRBV28, the J call TRBJ1-4; D uncertain. The origin of this receptor is a woman of 80 years or more with acute or convalescent COVID-19. Source material: peripheral blood. CDR3 nucleotide sequence: TGTGCCAGCAGTTTAGGAGCAGGAGGGCTAGAAAAACTGTTTTTT. Its translation is CASSLGAGGLEKLFF.